This T cell receptor beta chain was found in a study of OX40 agonist ivuxolimab in advanced cancers. Study-level information: Partial responses occurred in Three dose-escalation patients, one with hepatocellular carcinoma and two with cutaneous melanoma.

Using immunoSEQ multiplex PCR, the repertoire was profiled, and TCRdb retains in-frame clones only, with some absent. The sample records 70,000 or so clones, 70% to 90% being singletons. CDR3 length: 12 residues. With 0 bases removed from V and 6 bases from J, the gap between germline ends came to 6 bases. CDR1 is MNHEY, CDR2 SVGAGI, per germline. With autoimmune disease history or systemic immunosuppression, patients were excluded. This specimen was CD4+ or CD8+ T cells sorted from blood, taken in a trial of the OX40 agonist ivuxolimab. The chain couples TRBV6-5 to TRBJ2-7; the D is unclear. This clonotype was sampled from an adult with an advanced solid tumor such as melanoma, head and neck, liver or kidney cancer. DNA for the CDR3: TGTGCCAGCAGTTACTCGTTTGGCGAGCAGTACTTC. Its translation: CASSYSFGEQYF.